The sequence of this T cell receptor (beta chain) was determined in a study of graft-versus-host responses after intestinal transplantation. Germline-derived CDR1 and CDR2 are MNHNY and SVGAGI (reference sequence). The CDR3 totals 16 residues. Trimming cost V 6 bases and J 7 bases; bases outside gene matches: 17. TCRdb's table, derived via immunoSEQ multiplex PCR, lists solely in-frame clones and lacks some. The table lists about 99,000 clones, roughly 93% of them singletons. About this clone: Its antigen is as yet unknown.

The chain employs TRBV6-6 and TRBJ2-7; 8 bases are a match to TRBD2. The clonotype was recovered from a human donor who received an intestinal transplant. Sequencing used unstimulated CD8+ T cells sorted from spleen or lymph node cells, obtained before intestinal transplant. CDR3 bases: TGTGCCAGCAGGCCAAGGGGAGCGGGAGAGGCAAGTGAGCAGTACTTC. Amino acid sequence: CASRPRGAGEASEQYF.